Following are 23 T cell receptor beta chains from one sample sequenced in a study of cytomegalovirus exposure and HLA in healthy donors. Primers: 60 Vbeta forward and 13 Jbeta reverse. The data were produced by immunoSEQ multiplex PCR, yet TCRdb's version contains in-frame clones alone and is incomplete. The table has over 55,000 clones, approximately 67% seen once. Sequencing was done on a sample of PBMCs. The receptors were sampled from a man aged 35-49 years in good health and CMV-seropositive.

This clone was counted only a few times. The chain employs TRBV19 and TRBJ1-6; D is unclear. This CDR3 region has 14 residues. Germline V CDR1 and CDR2: LNHDA, SQIVND (reference sequence). Trimming took off 5 bases at V and 7 bases at J, with 12 bases between the two ends. DNA for the CDR3: TGTGCCAGTAGTGCCGCGGTCCCGAATTCACCCCTCCACTTT. It specifies CASSAAVPNSPLHF.

V usage is TRBV28 and J usage is TRBJ2-3, with D possibly matching TRBD2 (5 bases). V was shortened by 4 bases and J by 1 base, with 12 bases between the two germline ends. Germline V gene sequence: CDR1 MDHEN, CDR2 SYDVKM. This CDR3 region has 15 residues. Here the CDR3 reads CASSSQRTRTDTQYF. CDR3 DNA: TGTGCCAGCAGTTCGCAACGGACTCGCACAGATACGCAGTATTTT.

This clone was picked up a small number of times. J is TRBJ1-2 and V is TRBV25-1; D perhaps matches TRBD1 (5 bases). V lost 2 bases and J 4 bases, leaving 14 bases between the germline ends. Per germline, CDR1 MGHDK and CDR2 SYGVNS. This CDR3 comprises 15 residues. CDR3 DNA sequence: TGTGCCAGCAGTGAACGCGGGACCGAGAGCTATGGCTACACCTTC. Its translation is CASSERGTESYGYTF.

The V and J genes are TRBV27 and TRBJ2-7, with 9 positions matching TRBD1. Germline V gene sequence: CDR1 MNHEY, CDR2 SMNVEV (reference sequence). J lost 4 bases, V lost 4 bases, and 8 bases had no gene match. This CDR3 has 15 amino acids. CDR3 DNA: TGTGCCAGCAGTTCCCCGGGACAGGGAAGGTACGAGCAGTACTTC. Its translation: CASSSPGQGRYEQYF.

The chain has TRBV15 and TRBJ2-3, with a weak D call TRBD2 (6 bases). The CDR3 has 15 amino acids. Trimming took off 9 bases at V and 4 bases at J, with 20 bases between the two ends. Germline V gene data show CDR1 as LNHNV and CDR2 as YYDKDF (reference sequence). The CDR3 is CATQGSSWGADTQYF. In nucleotides, the CDR3 is TGTGCCACTCAGGGATCTAGTTGGGGGGCAGATACGCAGTATTTT.

This rearrangement joins TRBV6-1 to TRBJ1-3; no clear D. There are 14 residues in the CDR3. CDR1 and CDR2 (germline): MNHNS, SASEGT. Deletions cut 2 bases from V and 4 bases from J, with 9 bases between. Here the CDR3 DNA reads TGTGCCAGCAGTGAACCCGGAGGGGGAAACACCATATATTTT. Its translation: CASSEPGGGNTIYF.

The rearrangement links TRBV10-3 to TRBJ1-1; 10 bases fit TRBD1. The V gene's germline CDR1 is ENHRY and CDR2 SYGVKD. V dropped 7 bases and J dropped 5; count of bases not matched to a gene: 19. The CDR3 runs 18 residues. The CDR3 protein is CAITERGITGTGVTEAFF. The CDR3 DNA follows: TGTGCCATCACCGAAAGGGGAATTACCGGGACAGGGGTTACTGAAGCTTTCTTT.

This chain uses TRBV9 with TRBJ1-1; 7 nucleotides match TRBD1. CDR3 length equals 14 residues. Germline V gene sequence: CDR1 SGDLS, CDR2 YYNGEE. J was trimmed by 1 base and V by 3 bases; bases with no gene match: 3. The CDR3 DNA follows: TGTGCCAGCAGCGAGGGACAGCCGAACACTGAAGCTTTCTTT. Translation gives CASSEGQPNTEAFF.

This chain connects TRBV28 to TRBJ1-1; possible D gene TRBD1, 6 bases. V was cut by 5 bases and J by 5 bases, with 18 bases left in between. CDR1 is MDHEN, CDR2 SYDVKM, per germline. The CDR3 contains 15 residues. Here the CDR3 reads CASSRAGVMGTEAFF. The CDR3 DNA reads as TGTGCCAGCAGTCGGGCAGGGGTCATGGGTACTGAAGCTTTCTTT.

The chain employs TRBV18 and TRBJ1-4; no reliable D call. Looked up from germline, CDR1 is KGHSH and CDR2 is LQKENI. CDR3 length: 13 residues. Trimming stripped 2 bases from V and 8 bases from J, with 9 bases between. The DNA for the CDR3 is TGTGCCAGCTCACCATTGGAGGGAGAAAAACTGTTTTTT. Protein sequence: CASSPLEGEKLFF.

The chain couples TRBV5-1 to TRBJ2-1; TRBD1 aligns across 7 bases. V gave up 5 bases and J gave up 4 bases; unmatched junction bases: 6. In germline, CDR1 is SGHRS, CDR2 YFSETQ. The CDR3 covers 14 residues. CDR3 protein: CASSPGQDYNEQFF. The CDR3 DNA sequence: TGCGCCAGCAGTCCCGGACAGGATTACAATGAGCAGTTCTTC.

This sequence joins TRBV6-1 and TRBJ2-3, with TRBD1 as a possible D gene (5 bases). V lost 2 bases, J lost 3 bases, and 9 bases lay in between. The CDR3 sequence is 14 residues long. The germline gives CDR1 MNHNS, CDR2 SASEGT. CDR3 sequence: CASSERGRTDTQYF. The CDR3 coding sequence is TGTGCCAGCAGTGAAAGGGGAAGAACAGATACGCAGTATTTT.

The genes are TRBV28 and TRBJ1-5; D not certain. Germline CDR1 is MDHEN and CDR2 is SYDVKM. V dropped 4 bases and J dropped 6 bases, with 13 bases sitting between them. The CDR3 runs 14 residues. CDR3 in DNA: TGTGCCAGCAGTTCGGAATCGGGTTTTCAGCCCCAGCATTTT. Encoded protein: CASSSESGFQPQHF.

The chain is built from TRBV2 and TRBJ1-5; D call uncertain. Trimming took 4 bases from V and 4 from J, leaving 8 bases between them. This CDR3 comprises 13 residues. Germline CDR1 and CDR2: SNHLY and FYNNEI. Here the CDR3 DNA reads TGTGCCAGCAGTGCCGCCCGGAATCAGCCCCAGCATTTT. Protein sequence: CASSAARNQPQHF. Complete variable domain (other parts from reference TRBV2 and TRBJ1-5): EPEVTQTPSHQVTQMGQEVILRCVPISNHLYFYWYRQILGQKVEFLVSFYNNEISEKSEIFDDQFSVERPDGSNFTLKIRSTKLEDSAMYFCASSAARNQPQHFGDGTRLSIL.

This chain connects TRBV4-1 to TRBJ2-7, with 8 bases fitting TRBD1. CDR3 length: 15 amino acids. V shed 1 base and J 4 bases; nucleotides not matched to a gene: 6. Germline loops: CDR1 MGHRA, CDR2 YSYEKL. The CDR3 sequence: CASSQGTGWVYEQYF. In DNA form, the CDR3 reads TGCGCCAGCAGCCAAGGGACAGGGTGGGTTTACGAGCAGTACTTC.

The genes are TRBV9 and TRBJ1-1, with a tentative D call TRBD1 (6 bases). Germline V CDR1 and CDR2: SGDLS, YYNGEE. The CDR3 runs to 16 residues. Deletions cut 3 bases from V and 5 bases from J, with 20 bases between. CDR3 loop: CASSDPNGGRRTEAFF. CDR3 nucleotide sequence: TGTGCCAGCAGCGATCCGAACGGGGGGCGACGGACTGAAGCTTTCTTT.

This clone was observed a few times. The V and J genes are TRBV29-1 and TRBJ1-2; TRBD1 is a possible D gene (6 bases). Trimming stripped 3 bases from V and 2 bases from J, with 13 bases between. The CDR3 consists of 14 residues. Germline V CDR1 and CDR2: SQVTM, ANQGSEA. CDR3 sequence reads: CSVEGGAGNYGYTF. CDR3 in DNA: TGCAGCGTTGAGGGGGGGGCAGGGAACTATGGCTACACCTTC.

The chain combines TRBV9 with TRBJ2-2, with 10 bases identical to TRBD2. V shed 4 bases, J shed 7 bases, and the junction held 7 bases outside the gene matches. CDR3 length equals 15 residues. Per germline, CDR1 SGDLS and CDR2 YYNGEE. In nucleotides, the CDR3 is TGTGCCAGCAGCCCCCTAAGCGGGAGGGGCGGGGAGCTGTTTTTT. Protein: CASSPLSGRGGELFF.

This clone is termed medium-sized. This rearrangement joins TRBV7-9 to TRBJ2-1; 7 positions match TRBD2. J gave up 4 bases and V 2 bases, and 8 bases lay outside the gene matches. Germline V gives CDR1 SEHNR, CDR2 FQNEAQ (reference sequence). This CDR3 is 16 amino acids long. This CDR3 reads CASSLRVPSGYNEQFF. In DNA, the CDR3 is TGTGCCAGCAGCTTACGTGTCCCTAGCGGATACAATGAGCAGTTCTTC.

This clone has only a few counts. The J gene is TRBJ2-3, the V gene TRBV29-1, with D uncertain. Trimming cost V 4 bases and J 2 bases, with 10 bases left between them. CDR3 length: 13 amino acids. Germline assignment: CDR1 SQVTM and CDR2 ANQGSEA. CDR3 sequence reads: CSVGRLDTDTQYF. The CDR3 bases are TGCAGCGTTGGAAGGCTAGACACAGATACGCAGTATTTT.

V gene TRBV28 combines with J gene TRBJ1-3, with D hard to call. Germline V gene data show CDR1 as MDHEN and CDR2 as SYDVKM. There are 12 residues in the CDR3. The V end lost 2 bases, the J end lost 6 bases, and 5 bases lay between the germline ends. CDR3 coding DNA: TGTGCCAGCAGTTTACGTCTAAACACCATATATTTT. Its translation: CASSLRLNTIYF.

This chain uses TRBV6-4 with TRBJ2-2, with D perhaps given as TRBD1 or TRBD2 (5 bases each). Germline V gives CDR1 MRHNA, CDR2 SNTAGT. This CDR3 is built from 16 residues. Trimming took 4 bases from V and 1 from J, leaving 13 bases between them. Here the CDR3 reads CASSASGLVNTGELFF. The DNA of the CDR3 is TGTGCCAGCAGTGCCTCGGGGCTCGTGAACACCGGGGAGCTGTTTTTT.

The chain couples TRBV11-2 to TRBJ2-1; possible D gene TRBD1, 6 bases. The CDR3 loop spans 15 amino acids. V lost 5 bases to trimming and J lost 0 bases, with 11 bases between them. Germline assignment: CDR1 SGHAT and CDR2 FQNNGV. CDR3 protein: CASSLGQTSYNEQFF. For the CDR3, the DNA is TGTGCCAGCAGCCTAGGACAGACCTCCTACAATGAGCAGTTCTTC.